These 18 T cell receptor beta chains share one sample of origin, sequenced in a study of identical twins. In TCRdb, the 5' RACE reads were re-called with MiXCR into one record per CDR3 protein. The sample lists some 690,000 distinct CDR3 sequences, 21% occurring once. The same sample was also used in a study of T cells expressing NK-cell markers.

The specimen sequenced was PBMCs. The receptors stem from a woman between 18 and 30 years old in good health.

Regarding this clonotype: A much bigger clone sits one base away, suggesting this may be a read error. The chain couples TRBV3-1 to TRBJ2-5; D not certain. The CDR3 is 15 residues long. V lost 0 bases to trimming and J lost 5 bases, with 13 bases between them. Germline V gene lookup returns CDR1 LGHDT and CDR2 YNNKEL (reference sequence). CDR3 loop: CASSQEHSWSETQYF. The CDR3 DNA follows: TGTGCCAGCAGCCAAGAACATAGCTGGAGCGAGACCCAGTACTTC.

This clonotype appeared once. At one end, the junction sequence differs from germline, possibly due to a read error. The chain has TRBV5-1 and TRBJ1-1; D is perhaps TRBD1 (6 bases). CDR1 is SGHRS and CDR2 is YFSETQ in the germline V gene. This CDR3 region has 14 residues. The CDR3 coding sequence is TGCGCCAGCGCCGAGGCCAGGGGAAACACTGAAGCTTCCTTT. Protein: CASAEARGNTEASF. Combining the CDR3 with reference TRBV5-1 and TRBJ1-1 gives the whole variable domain KAGVTQTPRYLIKTRGQQVTLSCSPISGHRSVSWYQQTPGQGLQFLFEYFSETQRNKGNFPGRFSGRQFSNSRSEMNVSTLELGDSALYLCASAEARGNTEASFGQGTRLTVV.

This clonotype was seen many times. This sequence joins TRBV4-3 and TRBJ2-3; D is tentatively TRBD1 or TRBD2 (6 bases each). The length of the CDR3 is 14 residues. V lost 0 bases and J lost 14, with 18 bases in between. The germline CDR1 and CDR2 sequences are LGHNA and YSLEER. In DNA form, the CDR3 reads TGCGCCAGCAGCCAAGAAGGGGGGCGTGGGGTAGCGTATTTT. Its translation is CASSQEGGRGVAYF.

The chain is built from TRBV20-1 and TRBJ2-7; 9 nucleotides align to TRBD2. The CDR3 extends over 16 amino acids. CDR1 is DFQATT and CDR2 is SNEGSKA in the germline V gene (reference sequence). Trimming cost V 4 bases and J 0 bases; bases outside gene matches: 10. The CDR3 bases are TGCAGTGCTAACCGCCCTGGGACTAGCAACTCCTACGAGCAGTACTTC. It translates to CSANRPGTSNSYEQYF.

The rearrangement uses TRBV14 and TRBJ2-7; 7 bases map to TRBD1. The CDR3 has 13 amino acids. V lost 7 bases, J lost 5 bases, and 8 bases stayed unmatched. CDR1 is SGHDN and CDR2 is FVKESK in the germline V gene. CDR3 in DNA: TGTGCCAGCAACTATCAGGGGGACAACGAGCAGTACTTC. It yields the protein CASNYQGDNEQYF.

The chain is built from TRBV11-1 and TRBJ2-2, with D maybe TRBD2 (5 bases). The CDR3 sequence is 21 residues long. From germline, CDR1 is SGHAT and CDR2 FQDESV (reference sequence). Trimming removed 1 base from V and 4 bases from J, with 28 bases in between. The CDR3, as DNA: TGTGCCAGCAGCTTAGAGGCCGCCCTCTCCTCTCGACGGGGATTCACCGGGGAGCTGTTTTTT. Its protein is CASSLEAALSSRRGFTGELFF.

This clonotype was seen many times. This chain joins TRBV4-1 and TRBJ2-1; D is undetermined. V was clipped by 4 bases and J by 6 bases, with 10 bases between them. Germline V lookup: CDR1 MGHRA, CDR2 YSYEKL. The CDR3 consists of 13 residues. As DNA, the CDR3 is TGCGCCAGCAGCCGGCAGTTTCTCAATGAGCAGTTCTTC. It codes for CASSRQFLNEQFF.

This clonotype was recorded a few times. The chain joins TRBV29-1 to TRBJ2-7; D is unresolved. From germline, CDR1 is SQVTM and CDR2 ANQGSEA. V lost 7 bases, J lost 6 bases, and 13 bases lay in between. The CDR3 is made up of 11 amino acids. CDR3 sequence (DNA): TGCAGCGGTGGGTATATCGGCGAGCAGTACTTC. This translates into CSGGYIGEQYF.

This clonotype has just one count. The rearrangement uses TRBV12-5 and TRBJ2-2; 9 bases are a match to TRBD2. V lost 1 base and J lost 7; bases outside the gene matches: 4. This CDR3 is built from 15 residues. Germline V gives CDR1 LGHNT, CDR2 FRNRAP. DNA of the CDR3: TGTGCTAGTGGTTTGGGACTAGCGGAGAACGGGGAGCTGTTTTTT. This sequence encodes CASGLGLAENGELFF.

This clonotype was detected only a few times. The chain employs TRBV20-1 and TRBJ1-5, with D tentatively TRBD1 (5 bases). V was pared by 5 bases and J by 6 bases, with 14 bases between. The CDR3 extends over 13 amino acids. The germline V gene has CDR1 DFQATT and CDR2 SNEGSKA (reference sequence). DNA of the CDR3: TGCAGTGCTCGGCGGGGGGGAGGTCAGCCCCAGCATTTT. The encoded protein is CSARRGGGQPQHF.

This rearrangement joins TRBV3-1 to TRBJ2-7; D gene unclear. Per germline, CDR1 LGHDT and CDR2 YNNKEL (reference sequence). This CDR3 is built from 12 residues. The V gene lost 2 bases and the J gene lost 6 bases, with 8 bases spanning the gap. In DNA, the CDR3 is TGTGCCAGCAGCCAAAATTTGGGCGAGCAGTACTTC. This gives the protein CASSQNLGEQYF.

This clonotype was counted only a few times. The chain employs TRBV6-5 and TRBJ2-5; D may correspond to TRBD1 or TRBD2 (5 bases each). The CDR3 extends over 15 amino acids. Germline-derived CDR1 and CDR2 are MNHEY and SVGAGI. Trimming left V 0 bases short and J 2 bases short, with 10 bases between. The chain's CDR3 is CASSYSGPRQETQYF. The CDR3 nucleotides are TGTGCCAGCAGTTACTCGGGACCGCGACAAGAGACCCAGTACTTC.

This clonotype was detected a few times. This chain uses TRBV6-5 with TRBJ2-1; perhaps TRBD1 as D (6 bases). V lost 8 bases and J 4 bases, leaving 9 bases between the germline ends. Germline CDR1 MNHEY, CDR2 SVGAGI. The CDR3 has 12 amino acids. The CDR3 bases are TGTGCCAGCCAGGGGATGTACAATGAGCAGTTCTTC. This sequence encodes CASQGMYNEQFF.

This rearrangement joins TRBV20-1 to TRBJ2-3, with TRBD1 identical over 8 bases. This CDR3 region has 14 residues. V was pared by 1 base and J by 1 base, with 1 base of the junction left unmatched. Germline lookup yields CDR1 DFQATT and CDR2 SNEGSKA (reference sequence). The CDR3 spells CSARATGGTDTQYF. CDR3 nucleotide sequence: TGCAGTGCTAGAGCGACAGGGGGCACAGATACGCAGTATTTT.

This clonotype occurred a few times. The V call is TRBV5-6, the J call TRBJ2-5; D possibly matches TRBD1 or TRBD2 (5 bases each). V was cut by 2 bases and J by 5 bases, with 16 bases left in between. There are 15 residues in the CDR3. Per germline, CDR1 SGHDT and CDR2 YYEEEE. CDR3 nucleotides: TGTGCCAGCAGCTTCAGTCCCGAGGGGCTTGAGACCCAGTACTTC. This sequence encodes CASSFSPEGLETQYF.

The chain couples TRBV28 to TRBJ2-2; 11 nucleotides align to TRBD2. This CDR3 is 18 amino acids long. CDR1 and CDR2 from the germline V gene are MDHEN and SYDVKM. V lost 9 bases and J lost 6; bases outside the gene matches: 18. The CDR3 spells CARGPGLTSGRVSGELFF. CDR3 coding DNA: TGTGCCAGGGGCCCCGGGCTAACTAGCGGGAGAGTCTCCGGGGAGCTGTTTTTT. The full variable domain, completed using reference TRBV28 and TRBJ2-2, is DVKVTQSSRYLVKRTGEKVFLECVQDMDHENMFWYRQDPGLGLRLIYFSYDVKMKEKGDIPEGYSVSREKKERFSLILESASTNQTSMYLCARGPGLTSGRVSGELFFGEGSRLTVL.

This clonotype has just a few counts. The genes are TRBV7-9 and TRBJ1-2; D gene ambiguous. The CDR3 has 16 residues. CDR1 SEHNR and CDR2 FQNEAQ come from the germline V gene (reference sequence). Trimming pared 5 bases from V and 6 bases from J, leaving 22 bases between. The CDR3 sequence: CASSPDRAPREHGYTF. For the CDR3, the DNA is TGTGCCAGCAGCCCCGATCGAGCCCCGAGGGAGCATGGCTACACCTTC.

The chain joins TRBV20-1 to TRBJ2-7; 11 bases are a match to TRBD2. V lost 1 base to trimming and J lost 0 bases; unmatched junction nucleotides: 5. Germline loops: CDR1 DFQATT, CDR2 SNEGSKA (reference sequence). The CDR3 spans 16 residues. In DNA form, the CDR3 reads TGCAGTGCTAGAGCCGCAACTAGCGGGGGCTCCTACGAGCAGTACTTC. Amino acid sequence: CSARAATSGGSYEQYF.